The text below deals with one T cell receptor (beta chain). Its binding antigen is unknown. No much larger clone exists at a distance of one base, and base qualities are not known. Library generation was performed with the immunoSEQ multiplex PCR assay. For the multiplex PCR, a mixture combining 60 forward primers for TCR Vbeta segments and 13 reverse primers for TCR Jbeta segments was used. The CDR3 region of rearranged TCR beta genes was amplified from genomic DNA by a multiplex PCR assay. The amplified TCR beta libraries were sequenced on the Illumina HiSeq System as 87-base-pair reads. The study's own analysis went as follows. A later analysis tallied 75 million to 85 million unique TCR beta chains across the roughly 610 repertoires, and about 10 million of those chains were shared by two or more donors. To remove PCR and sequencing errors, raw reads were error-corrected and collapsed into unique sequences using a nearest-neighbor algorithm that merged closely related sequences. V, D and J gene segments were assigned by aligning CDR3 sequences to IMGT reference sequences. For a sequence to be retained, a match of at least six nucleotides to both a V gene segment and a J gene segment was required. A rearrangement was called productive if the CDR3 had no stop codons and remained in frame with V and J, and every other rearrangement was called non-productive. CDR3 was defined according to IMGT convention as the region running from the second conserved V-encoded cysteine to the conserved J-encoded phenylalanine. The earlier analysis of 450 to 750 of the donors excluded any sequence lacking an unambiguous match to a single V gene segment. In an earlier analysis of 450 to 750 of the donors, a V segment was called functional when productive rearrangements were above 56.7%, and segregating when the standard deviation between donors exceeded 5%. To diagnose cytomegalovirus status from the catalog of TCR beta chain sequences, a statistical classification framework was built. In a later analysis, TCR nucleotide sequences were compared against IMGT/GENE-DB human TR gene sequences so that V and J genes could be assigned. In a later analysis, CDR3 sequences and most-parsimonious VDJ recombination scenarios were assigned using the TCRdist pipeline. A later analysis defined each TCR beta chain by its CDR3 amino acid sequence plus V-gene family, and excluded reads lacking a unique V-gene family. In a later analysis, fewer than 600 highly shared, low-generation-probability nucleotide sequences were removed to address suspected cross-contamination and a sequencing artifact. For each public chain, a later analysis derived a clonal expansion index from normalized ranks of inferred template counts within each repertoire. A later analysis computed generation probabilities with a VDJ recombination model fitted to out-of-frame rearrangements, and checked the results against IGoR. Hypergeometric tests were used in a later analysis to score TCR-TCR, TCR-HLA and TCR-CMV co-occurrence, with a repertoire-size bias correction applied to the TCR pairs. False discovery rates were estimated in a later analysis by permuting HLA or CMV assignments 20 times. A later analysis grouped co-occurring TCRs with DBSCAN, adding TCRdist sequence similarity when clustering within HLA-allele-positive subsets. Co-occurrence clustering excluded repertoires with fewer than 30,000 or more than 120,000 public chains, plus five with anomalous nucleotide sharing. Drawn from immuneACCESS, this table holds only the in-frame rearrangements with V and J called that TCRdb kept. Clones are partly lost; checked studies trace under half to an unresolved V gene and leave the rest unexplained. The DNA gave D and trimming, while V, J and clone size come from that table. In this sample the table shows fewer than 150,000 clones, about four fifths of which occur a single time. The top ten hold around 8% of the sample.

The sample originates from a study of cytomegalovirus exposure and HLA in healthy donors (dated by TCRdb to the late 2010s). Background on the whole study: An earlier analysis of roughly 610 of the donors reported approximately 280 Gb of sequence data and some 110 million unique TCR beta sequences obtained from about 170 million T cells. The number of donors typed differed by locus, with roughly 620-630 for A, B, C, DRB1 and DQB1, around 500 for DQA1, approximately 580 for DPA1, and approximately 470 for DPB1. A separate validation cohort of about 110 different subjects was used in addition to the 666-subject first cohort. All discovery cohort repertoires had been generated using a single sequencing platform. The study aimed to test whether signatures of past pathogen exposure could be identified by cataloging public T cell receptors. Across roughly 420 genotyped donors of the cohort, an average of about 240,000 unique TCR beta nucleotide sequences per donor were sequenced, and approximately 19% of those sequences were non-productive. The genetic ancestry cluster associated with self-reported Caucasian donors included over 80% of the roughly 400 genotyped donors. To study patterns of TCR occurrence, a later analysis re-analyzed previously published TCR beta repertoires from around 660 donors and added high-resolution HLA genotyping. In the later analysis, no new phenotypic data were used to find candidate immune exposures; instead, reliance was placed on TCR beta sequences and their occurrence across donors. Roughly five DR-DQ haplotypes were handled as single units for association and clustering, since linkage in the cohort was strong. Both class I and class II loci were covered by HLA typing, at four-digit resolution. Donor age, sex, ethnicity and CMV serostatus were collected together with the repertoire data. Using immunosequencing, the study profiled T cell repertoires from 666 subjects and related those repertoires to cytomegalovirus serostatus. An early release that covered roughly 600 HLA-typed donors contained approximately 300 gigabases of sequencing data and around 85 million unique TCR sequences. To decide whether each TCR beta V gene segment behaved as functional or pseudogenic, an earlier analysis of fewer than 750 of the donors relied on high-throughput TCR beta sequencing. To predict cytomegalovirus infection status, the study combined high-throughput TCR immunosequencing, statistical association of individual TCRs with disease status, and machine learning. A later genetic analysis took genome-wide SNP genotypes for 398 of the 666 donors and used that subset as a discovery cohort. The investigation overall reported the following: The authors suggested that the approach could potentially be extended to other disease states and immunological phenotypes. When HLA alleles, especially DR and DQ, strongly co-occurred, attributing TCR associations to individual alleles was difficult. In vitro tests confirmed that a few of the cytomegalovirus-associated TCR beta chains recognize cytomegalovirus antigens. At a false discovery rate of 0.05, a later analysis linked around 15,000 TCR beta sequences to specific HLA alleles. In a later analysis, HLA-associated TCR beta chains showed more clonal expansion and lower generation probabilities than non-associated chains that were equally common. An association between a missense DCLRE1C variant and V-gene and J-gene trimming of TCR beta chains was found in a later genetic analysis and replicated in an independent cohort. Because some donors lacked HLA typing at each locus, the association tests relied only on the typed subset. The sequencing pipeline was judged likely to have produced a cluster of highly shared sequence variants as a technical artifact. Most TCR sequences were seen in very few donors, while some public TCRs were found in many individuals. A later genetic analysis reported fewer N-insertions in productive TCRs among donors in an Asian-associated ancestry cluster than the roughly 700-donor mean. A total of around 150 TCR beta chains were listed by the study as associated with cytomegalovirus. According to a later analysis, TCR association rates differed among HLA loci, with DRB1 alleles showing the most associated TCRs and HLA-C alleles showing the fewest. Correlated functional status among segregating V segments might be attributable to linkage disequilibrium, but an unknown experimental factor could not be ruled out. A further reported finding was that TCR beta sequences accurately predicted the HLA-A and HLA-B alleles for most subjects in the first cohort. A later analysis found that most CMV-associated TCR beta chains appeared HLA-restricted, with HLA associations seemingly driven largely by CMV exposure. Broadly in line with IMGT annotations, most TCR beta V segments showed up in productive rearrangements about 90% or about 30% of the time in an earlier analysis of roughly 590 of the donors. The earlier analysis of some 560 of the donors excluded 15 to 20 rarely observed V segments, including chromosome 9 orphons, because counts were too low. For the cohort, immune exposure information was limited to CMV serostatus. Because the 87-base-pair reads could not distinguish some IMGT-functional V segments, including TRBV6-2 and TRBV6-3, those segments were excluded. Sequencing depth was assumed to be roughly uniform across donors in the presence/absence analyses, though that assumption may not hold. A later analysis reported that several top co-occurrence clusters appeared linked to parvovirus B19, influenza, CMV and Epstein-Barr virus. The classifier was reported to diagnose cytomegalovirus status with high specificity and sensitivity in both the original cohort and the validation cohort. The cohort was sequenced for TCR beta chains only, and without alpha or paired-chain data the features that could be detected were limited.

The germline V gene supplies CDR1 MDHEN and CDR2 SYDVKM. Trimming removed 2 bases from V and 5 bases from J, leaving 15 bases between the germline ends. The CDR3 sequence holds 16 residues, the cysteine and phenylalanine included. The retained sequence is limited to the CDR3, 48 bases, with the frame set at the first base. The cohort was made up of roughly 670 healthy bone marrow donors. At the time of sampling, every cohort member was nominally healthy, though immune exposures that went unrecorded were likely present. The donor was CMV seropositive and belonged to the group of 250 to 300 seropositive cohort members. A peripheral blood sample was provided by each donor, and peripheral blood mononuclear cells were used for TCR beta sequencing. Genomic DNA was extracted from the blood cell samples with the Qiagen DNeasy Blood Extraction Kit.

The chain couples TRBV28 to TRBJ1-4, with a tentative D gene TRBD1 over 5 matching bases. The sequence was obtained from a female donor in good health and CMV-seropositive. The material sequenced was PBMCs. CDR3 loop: CASSLGGGLVNEKLFF. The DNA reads TGTGCCAGCAGTTTAGGGGGGGGTCTTGTGAATGAAAAACTGTTTTTT. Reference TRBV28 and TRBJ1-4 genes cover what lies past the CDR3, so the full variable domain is DVKVTQSSRYLVKRTGEKVFLECVQDMDHENMFWYRQDPGLGLRLIYFSYDVKMKEKGDIPEGYSVSREKKERFSLILESASTNQTSMYLCASSLGGGLVNEKLFFGSGTQLSVL.